What follows describes a single T cell receptor (beta chain). Assay used: immunoSEQ multiplex PCR; TCRdb lists only in-frame clones, some missing. The repertoire holds about 49,000 clones, with approximately 85% as singletons. This specimen belongs to a study of blood T cell repertoires in COVID-19. The V and J ends lost 4 bases and 5 bases, in that order; junction bases with no gene match: 12. The CDR3 totals 16 residues. Germline CDR1 and CDR2: SGHRS and YFSETQ. The sequencing sample was made of peripheral blood. The TCR comes from a human donor in a cohort sampled during active COVID-19. The chain employs TRBV5-1 and TRBJ1-1, with 9 bases aligning to TRBD1. CDR3 DNA sequence: TGCGCCAGCAGCCCGGGACAGGGCTTGGTGGGGACTGAAGCTTTCTTT. This gives the protein CASSPGQGLVGTEAFF.